This T cell receptor (beta chain) stems from a study of PD-1 blockade in classical Hodgkin lymphoma. Relapse was seen in all patients after autologous stem cell transplantation, and brentuximab vedotin exposure was variable. TCRdb's copy holds only in-frame clones and misses some; the assay was immunoSEQ multiplex PCR. Of some 65,000 clones in the sample, over 55% are singletons; the top ten hold approximately 8.4%. The CDR3 is 13 residues long. Deletions cut 2 bases from V and 6 bases from J, with 10 bases between. Germline CDR1 and CDR2: SGHRS and YFSETQ. The chain carries TRBV5-1 and TRBJ2-3; D gene ambiguous. This TCR came from a human donor with classical Hodgkin lymphoma. Sequences were derived from peripheral blood mononuclear cells (PBMCs), sampled before the second cycle of nivolumab. The CDR3 DNA reads TGCGCCAGCAGCTTTATGATCAGGGATACGCAGTATTTT. Protein: CASSFMIRDTQYF.